This T cell receptor beta chain stems from a study of cytomegalovirus exposure and HLA in healthy donors. Primers: 60 Vbeta forward and 13 Jbeta reverse. The table came from immunoSEQ multiplex PCR; TCRdb's copy has only in-frame clones and leaves some out. The sample yields roughly 150,000 clones, roughly 77% seen once. From germline, CDR1 is SQVTM and CDR2 ANQGSEA. The CDR3 consists of 16 residues. V was clipped by 2 bases and J by 9 bases, with 23 bases between them. Among the donors, all were healthy bone marrow donors. On this clone itself: The antigen is not known.

Study results and caveats: A later analysis reported that several of the most significant clusters appeared to be linked to common viral pathogens, among them Epstein-Barr virus. Researchers catalogued 150 or so TCR beta chains as cytomegalovirus-associated.

This sequence was found in a woman aged 25 to 39 in good health and CMV-seronegative. The sequenced material came from PBMCs. The V gene is TRBV29-1, the J gene TRBJ2-1; D gene unclear. The CDR3 DNA is TGCAGCGTTGAAAACCAACCGGGTTTCCCCCCTTCTGAGCAGTTCTTC. It translates to CSVENQPGFPPSEQFF.